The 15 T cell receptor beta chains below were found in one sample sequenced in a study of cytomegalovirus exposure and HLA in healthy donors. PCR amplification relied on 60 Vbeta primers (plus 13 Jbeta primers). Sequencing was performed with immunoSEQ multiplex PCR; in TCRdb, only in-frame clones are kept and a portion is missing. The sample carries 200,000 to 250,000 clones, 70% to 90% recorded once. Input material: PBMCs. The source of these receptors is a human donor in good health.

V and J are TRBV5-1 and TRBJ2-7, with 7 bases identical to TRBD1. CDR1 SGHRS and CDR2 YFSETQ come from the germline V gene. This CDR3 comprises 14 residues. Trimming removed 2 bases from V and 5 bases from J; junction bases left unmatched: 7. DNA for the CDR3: TGCGCCAGCAGCTTCAGGGGGTTGGAAAACGAGCAGTACTTC. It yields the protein CASSFRGLENEQYF.

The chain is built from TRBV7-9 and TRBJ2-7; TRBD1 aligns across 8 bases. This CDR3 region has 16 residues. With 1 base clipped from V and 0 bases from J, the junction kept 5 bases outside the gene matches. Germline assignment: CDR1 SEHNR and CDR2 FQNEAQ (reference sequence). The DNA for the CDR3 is TGTGCCAGCAGCTTAGTCGGACAGGGCGGCTCCTACGAGCAGTACTTC. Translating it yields CASSLVGQGGSYEQYF.

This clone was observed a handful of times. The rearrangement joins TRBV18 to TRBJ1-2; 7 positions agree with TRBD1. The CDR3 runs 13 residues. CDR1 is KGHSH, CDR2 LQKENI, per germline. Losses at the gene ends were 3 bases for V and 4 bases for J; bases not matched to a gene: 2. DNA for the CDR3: TGTGCCAGCTCACCGAGGGGGCGCTATGGCTACACCTTC. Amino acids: CASSPRGRYGYTF.

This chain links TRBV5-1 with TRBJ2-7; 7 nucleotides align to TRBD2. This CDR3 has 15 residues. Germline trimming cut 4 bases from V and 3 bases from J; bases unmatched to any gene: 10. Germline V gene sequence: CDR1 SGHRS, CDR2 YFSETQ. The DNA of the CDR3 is TGCGCCAGCAGCCTAGAAAGCGGGGACCTCTACGAGCAGTACTTC. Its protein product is CASSLESGDLYEQYF.

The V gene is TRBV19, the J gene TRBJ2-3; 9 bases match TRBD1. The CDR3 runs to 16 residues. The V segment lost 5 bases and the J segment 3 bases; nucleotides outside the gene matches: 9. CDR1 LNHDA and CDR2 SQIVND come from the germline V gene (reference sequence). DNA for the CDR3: TGTGCCAGTAGTCGCCGGTACAGGGGGCAAACAGATACGCAGTATTTT. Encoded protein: CASSRRYRGQTDTQYF.

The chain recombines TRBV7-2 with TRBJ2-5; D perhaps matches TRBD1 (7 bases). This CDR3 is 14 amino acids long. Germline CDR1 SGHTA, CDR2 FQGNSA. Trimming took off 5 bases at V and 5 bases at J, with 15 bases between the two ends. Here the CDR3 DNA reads TGTGCCAGCAGCCCAGGGGGGCCTGGGGAGACCCAGTACTTC. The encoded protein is CASSPGGPGETQYF.

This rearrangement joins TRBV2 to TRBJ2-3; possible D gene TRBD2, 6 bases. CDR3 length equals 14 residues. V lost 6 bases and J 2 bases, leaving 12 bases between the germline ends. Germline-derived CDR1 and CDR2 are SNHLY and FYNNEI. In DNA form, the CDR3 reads TGTGCCAGCAGCGAGGGACTCCCCACAGATACGCAGTATTTT. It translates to CASSEGLPTDTQYF.

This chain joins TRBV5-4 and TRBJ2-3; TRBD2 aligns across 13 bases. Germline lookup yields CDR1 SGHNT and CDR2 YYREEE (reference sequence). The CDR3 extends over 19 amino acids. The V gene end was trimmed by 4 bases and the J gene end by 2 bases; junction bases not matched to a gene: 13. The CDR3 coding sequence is TGTGCCAGCAGCCGGGTCCTACTAGCGGGAGGGGGTAACACAGATACGCAGTATTTT. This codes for CASSRVLLAGGGNTDTQYF.

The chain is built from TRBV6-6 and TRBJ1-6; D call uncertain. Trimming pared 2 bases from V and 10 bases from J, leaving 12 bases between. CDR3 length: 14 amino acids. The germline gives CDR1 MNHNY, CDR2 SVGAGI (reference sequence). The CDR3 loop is CASSYPMTGSPLHF. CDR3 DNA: TGTGCCAGCAGTTACCCTATGACCGGGTCACCCCTCCACTTT.

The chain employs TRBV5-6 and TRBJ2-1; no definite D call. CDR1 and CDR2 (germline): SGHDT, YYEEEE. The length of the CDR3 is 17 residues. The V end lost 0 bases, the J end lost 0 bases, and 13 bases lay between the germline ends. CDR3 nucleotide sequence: TGTGCCAGCAGCTTGGCCGGGTTGATGAGCTCCTACAATGAGCAGTTCTTC. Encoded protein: CASSLAGLMSSYNEQFF.

The CDR3 is CASMETTGFLQPQHF. CDR3 sequence (DNA): TGTGCCAGCATGGAAACGACAGGGTTCCTGCAGCCCCAGCATTTT. This rearrangement joins TRBV6-1 to TRBJ1-5; TRBD1 aligns across 7 bases. The CDR3 extends over 15 amino acids. Germline V lookup: CDR1 MNHNS, CDR2 SASEGT. J lost 7 bases, V lost 7 bases, and 13 bases had no gene match.

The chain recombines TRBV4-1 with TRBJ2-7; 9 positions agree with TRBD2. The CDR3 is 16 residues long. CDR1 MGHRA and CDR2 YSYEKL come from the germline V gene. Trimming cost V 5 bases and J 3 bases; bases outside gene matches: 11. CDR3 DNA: TGCGCCAGCAGCACCCCCGGGACTAGCAACCGCTACGAGCAGTACTTC. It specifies CASSTPGTSNRYEQYF.

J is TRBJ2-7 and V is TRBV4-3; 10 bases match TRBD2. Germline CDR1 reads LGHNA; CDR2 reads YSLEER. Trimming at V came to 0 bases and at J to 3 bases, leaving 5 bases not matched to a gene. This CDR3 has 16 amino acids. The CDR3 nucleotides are TGCGCCAGCAGCCAAGATTGGGCTAGCGGGAGCTACGAGCAGTACTTC. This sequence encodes CASSQDWASGSYEQYF.

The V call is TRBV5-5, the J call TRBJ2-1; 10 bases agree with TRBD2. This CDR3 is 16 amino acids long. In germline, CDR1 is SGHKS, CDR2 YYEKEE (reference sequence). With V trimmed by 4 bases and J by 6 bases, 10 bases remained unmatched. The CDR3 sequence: CASSRSGRALGNEQFF. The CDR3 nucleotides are TGTGCCAGCAGCCGGAGCGGGAGGGCCCTTGGCAATGAGCAGTTCTTC. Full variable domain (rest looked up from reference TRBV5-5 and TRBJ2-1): DAGVTQSPTHLIKTRGQQVTLRCSPISGHKSVSWYQQVLGQGPQFIFQYYEKEERGRGNFPDRFSARQFPNYSSELNVNALLLGDSALYLCASSRSGRALGNEQFFGPGTRLTVL.

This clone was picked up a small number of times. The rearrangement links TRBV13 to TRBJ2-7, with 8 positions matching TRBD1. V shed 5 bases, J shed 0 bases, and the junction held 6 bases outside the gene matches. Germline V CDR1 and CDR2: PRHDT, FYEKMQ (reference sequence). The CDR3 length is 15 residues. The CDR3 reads CASSPTGTGSYEQYF. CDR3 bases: TGTGCCAGCAGCCCCACCGGGACAGGCTCCTACGAGCAGTACTTC.